This T cell receptor (beta chain) was found in a study of T cells in Graves' hyperthyroidism and ophthalmopathy. In the study overall: At the time of initial diagnosis and before any treatment, peripheral blood was collected.

The TCR beta CDR3 regions underwent amplification using RNA transcripts as the source. A first-round RT-PCR of the TCR CDR3 used the HTBI primer set. MiXCR, run by TCRdb on the multiplex PCR reads, gives a single entry per CDR3 protein. Here the sample spans 600,000 to 650,000 distinct CDR3 sequences, around 21% being singletons. Germline V gene sequence: CDR1 WSHSY, CDR2 SAAADI. The trim removed 2 bases at V and 4 bases at J, leaving 3 bases unmatched. The CDR3 is 15 amino acids. V is TRBV10-2 and J is TRBJ2-5, with TRBD1 matching 11 bases. The origin of this receptor is a young man with Graves' ophthalmopathy. Sample: blood. This CDR3 is CASSEGGTGGETQYF. The CDR3 bases are TGCGCCAGCAGTGAGGGGGGGACAGGGGGAGAGACCCAGTACTTC.